The next 7 T cell receptor beta chains were all read from a single sample in a study of T cells in women clearing cervical HPV infection. Data came from immunoSEQ multiplex PCR; TCRdb stores just in-frame clones and leaves some out. The table for this sample gives 15,000 or so clones. The sample comprised blood buffy coat. These receptors were taken from a woman between 18 and 70 years old with a cervical HPV16 infection that either progressed to CIN3+ or cleared (not recorded which).

Remarks on this clone: The read terminates 3 residues before the CDR3 end, so the remaining end is supplied by the germline J gene. The chain is built from TRBV5-1 and TRBJ2-5, with a tentative D call TRBD2 (6 bases). With 4 bases removed from V and 5 bases from J, the gap between germline ends came to 21 bases. The CDR3 sequence is 16 residues long. In germline, CDR1 is SGHRS, CDR2 YFSETQ. CDR3 DNA, as far as it was read: TGCGCCAGCAGCCCGGAACCGGGACTGGCCGGGGAGACC. Amino acids: CASSPEPGLAGET. The CDR3 as a whole reads CASSPEPGLAGETQYF. Drawing the rest from reference TRBV5-1 and TRBJ2-5, the complete variable domain is KAGVTQTPRYLIKTRGQQVTLSCSPISGHRSVSWYQQTPGQGLQFLFEYFSETQRNKGNFPGRFSGRQFSNSRSEMNVSTLELGDSALYLCASSPEPGLAGETQYFGPGTRLLVL.

Concerning this clone: The CDR3 extends 3 residues past the end of the read, so its final part is completed from the germline J gene. The chain employs TRBV12-3 or TRBV12-4 and TRBJ2-5; maybe TRBD2 (5 bases). There are 13 residues in the CDR3. Trimming stripped 6 bases from V and 6 bases from J, with 14 bases between. CDR3: CASRFSSSQTQYF. The DNA read from the CDR3 is TGTGCCAGCAGATTTTCTAGCTCCCAGACC.

A word on this clone: The missing CDR3 end, 3 residues past where the read stops, is filled in from the germline J gene. This chain uses TRBV20-1 with TRBJ1-5; 7 bases align to TRBD1. With 3 bases clipped from V and 1 base from J, the junction kept 3 bases outside the gene matches. The CDR3 is 14 amino acids. Germline V gene lookup returns CDR1 DFQATT and CDR2 SNEGSKA (reference sequence). Incomplete CDR3 DNA: TGCAGTGCTAGCAGGGACAGCAGCAATCAGCCC. Its protein product is CSASRDSSNQP. The entire CDR3 protein is CSASRDSSNQPQHF.

Concerning this clone itself: The sequenced fragment ends 3 residues before the CDR3 boundary, so the rest is inferred from the germline J gene. The chain links TRBV2 to TRBJ1-4; no clear D gene. Trimming left V 5 bases short and J 7 bases short, with 8 bases between. The CDR3 covers 12 residues. In germline, CDR1 is SNHLY, CDR2 FYNNEI. CDR3 DNA, as far as it was read: TGTGCCAGCAGTCTGGAGGGTGAAAAA. Translated: CASSLEGEK. The whole CDR3 reads CASSLEGEKLFF.

Of note for this clone: The read halts 3 residues ahead of the CDR3 end, with the missing end drawn from the germline J gene. The chain joins TRBV20-1 to TRBJ1-5; 7 nucleotides align to TRBD1. V lost 6 bases and J lost 2; bases outside the gene matches: 4. CDR1 and CDR2 (germline): DFQATT, SNEGSKA (reference sequence). The CDR3 is 13 residues long. This chain's CDR3 is CSATTGGNQPQHF. CDR3 DNA, as far as it was read: TGCAGTGCCACCACAGGGGGCAATCAGCCC.

A note on this clone: Read sequence stops 3 residues before the CDR3 end, and the germline J gene provides the missing end. This rearrangement joins TRBV7-3 to TRBJ2-5, with TRBD2 matching 13 bases. This CDR3 contains 15 residues. Trimming cost V 3 bases and J 4 bases; bases outside gene matches: 2. Germline CDR1 reads SGHTA; CDR2 reads FQGTGA. CDR3 protein: CASSLGLAGLETQYF. Incomplete CDR3 DNA: TGTGCCAGCAGCTTGGGACTAGCGGGGCTAGAGACC.

Concerning this clone itself: The read comes to an end 3 residues before the CDR3 does, leaving the germline J gene to fill in the end. This chain joins TRBV28 and TRBJ1-6; D may be TRBD1 (6 bases). V was cut by 5 bases and J by 9 bases, with 14 bases left in between. CDR1 is MDHEN and CDR2 is SYDVKM in the germline V gene. The CDR3 contains 14 residues. Partial CDR3 DNA: TGTGCCAGCAGTCTTGAGGACAGCGCTTCACCC. It translates to CASSLEDSASP. Given in full, the CDR3 is CASSLEDSASPLHF.